This T cell receptor (beta chain) was obtained from a study of cytomegalovirus exposure and HLA in healthy donors. V lost 2 bases, J lost 4 bases, and 7 bases stayed unmatched. There are 17 residues in the CDR3. Germline V gene data show CDR1 as SGHVS and CDR2 as FQNEAQ. The PCR made use of 60 Vbeta and 13 Jbeta primers. Some clones are missing from TCRdb's copy, which holds only in-frame ones; the method was immunoSEQ multiplex PCR. The sample consists of about 120,000 clones, approximately 75% of them appearing once. Concerning this clone itself: Its specificity is unknown.

Study-level points and caveats: Later on, analysis showed that most CMV-associated TCR beta chains appeared to be HLA-restricted. Apart from CMV serostatus, no immune exposure information was available.

This chain links TRBV7-8 with TRBJ2-2; 10 nucleotides agree with TRBD2. Material for sequencing was PBMCs. The receptor was isolated from a man aged 50-60 years in good health and CMV-seropositive. The CDR3 region has the DNA TGTGCCAGCAGCTTATCGGCGACTAGCGGGTCCACCGGGGAGCTGTTTTTT. Its protein product is CASSLSATSGSTGELFF.